These 25 T cell receptor beta chains were all obtained from the same sample, sequenced in a study of T cells in tumors after PD-1 blockade (dated by TCRdb to between 2018 and 2020). What the time point label conveys for this sample: before anti-PD-1 therapy. The library relied on the immunoSEQ multiplex PCR assay. Not all clones reach the TCRdb copy of this immuneACCESS table, which keeps in-frame sequences only. Checked studies attribute under half of the gap to unresolved V genes and leave the rest unexplained. This sample comprises roughly 50,000 clones, about 85% of them detected only once. In total, the top ten clones hold more than 3.5% of the sample. Sequenced here: PBMCs, sampled before anti-PD-1 treatment. These receptors were taken from a human donor with basal cell carcinoma.

The V and J genes are TRBV29-1 and TRBJ2-7, with D possibly matching TRBD2 (5 bases). Trimming took 8 bases from V and 5 from J, leaving 19 bases between them. This CDR3 is built from 13 residues. The germline gives CDR1 SQVTM, CDR2 ANQGSEA. CDR3 residues: CSFLRAHGNEQYF. The CDR3 DNA sequence: TGCAGCTTCCTCCGGGCTCACGGGAACGAGCAGTACTTC.

This clone was seen once. V and J are TRBV11-1 and TRBJ2-1; no clear D. The CDR3 totals 15 residues. V shed 0 bases and J shed 3 bases, with 9 bases lying between them. CDR1 is SGHAT, CDR2 FQDESV, per germline (reference sequence). The CDR3 DNA follows: TGTGCCAGCAGCTTAGCGGGGTTTGGCTACAATGAGCAGTTCTTC. It is translated as CASSLAGFGYNEQFF. The variable domain in full, completed from reference TRBV11-1 and TRBJ2-1, reads EAEVAQSPRYKITEKSQAVAFWCDPISGHATLYWYRQILGQGPELLVQFQDESVVDDSQLPKDRFSAERLKGVDSTLKIQPAELGDSAMYLCASSLAGFGYNEQFFGPGTRLTVL.

The J gene is TRBJ2-2, the V gene TRBV7-8; 9 bases match TRBD1. Germline assignment: CDR1 SGHVS and CDR2 FQNEAQ. After removal of 5 bases from V and 3 bases from J, the junction contained 4 bases not matched to a gene. The length of the CDR3 is 15 residues. DNA of the CDR3: TGTGCCAGCAGCCTTGGGACAGGGCACACCGGGGAGCTGTTTTTT. It encodes CASSLGTGHTGELFF.

This clone showed up just a few times. The V call is TRBV10-3, the J call TRBJ2-2, with D tentatively TRBD2 (5 bases). The V and J ends lost 4 bases and 6 bases respectively, with 9 bases between them. CDR3 length: 13 amino acids. Per the germline V gene, CDR1 is ENHRY and CDR2 is SYGVKD. As DNA, the CDR3 is TGTGCCATCAGTGGGGGAGAACCCGGGGAGCTGTTTTTT. Translated: CAISGGEPGELFF.

The chain has TRBV27 and TRBJ2-1; possible D gene TRBD2, 7 bases. Trimming cost V 3 bases and J 3 bases, with 12 bases left between them. This CDR3 has 15 residues. Germline V gene sequence: CDR1 MNHEY, CDR2 SMNVEV (reference sequence). The CDR3 protein is CASSFGGGGYNEQFF. The CDR3 coding sequence is TGTGCCAGCAGTTTTGGGGGAGGGGGCTACAATGAGCAGTTCTTC.

This clone was counted between two and nine times. The chain has TRBV2 and TRBJ2-5; D assignment may be TRBD1 or TRBD2 (6 bases each). Trimming removed 1 base from V and 5 bases from J, with 14 bases in between. CDR1 SNHLY and CDR2 FYNNEI come from the germline V gene. This CDR3 is 15 amino acids long. The CDR3 protein is CASSEGAGGGETQYF. CDR3 DNA sequence: TGTGCCAGCAGTGAAGGCGCCGGGGGCGGGGAGACCCAGTACTTC.

The genes are TRBV20-1 and TRBJ2-1; no definite D call. CDR1 and CDR2 from the germline V gene are DFQATT and SNEGSKA (reference sequence). This CDR3 comprises 12 residues. The V gene lost 3 bases and the J gene lost 5 bases, with 8 bases spanning the gap. This CDR3 reads CSASRGDNEQFF. The CDR3 nucleotides are TGCAGTGCTAGTCGCGGTGACAATGAGCAGTTCTTC.

This chain joins TRBV6-1 and TRBJ2-2, with 8 bases identical to TRBD2. This CDR3 has 14 residues. Germline lookup yields CDR1 MNHNS and CDR2 SASEGT. V shed 1 base and J 7 bases; nucleotides not matched to a gene: 2. The CDR3 region is CASSEVGLGGELFF. The CDR3 DNA reads TGTGCCAGCAGTGAAGTGGGACTAGGCGGGGAGCTGTTTTTT.

CDR3 in amino acids: CASWEGQGIDGYTF. CDR3 DNA: TGTGCCAGCTGGGAGGGACAGGGGATTGATGGCTACACCTTC. V is TRBV2 and J is TRBJ1-2, with 10 positions matching TRBD1. Per germline, CDR1 SNHLY and CDR2 FYNNEI. The J segment lost 6 bases and the V segment lost 8 bases, leaving 9 bases of the junction unmatched. The CDR3 has 14 amino acids.

The V call is TRBV18, the J call TRBJ2-5, with 11 bases matching TRBD2. Trimming cost V 2 bases and J 2 bases; bases outside gene matches: 7. Germline assignment: CDR1 KGHSH and CDR2 LQKENI. CDR3 length equals 17 residues. CDR3 nucleotides: TGTGCCAGCTCACCAACGACTAGCGGGGAGAAACAAGAGACCCAGTACTTC. Its translation: CASSPTTSGEKQETQYF. The full variable domain, its missing parts supplied by reference TRBV18 and TRBJ2-5, is NAGVMQNPRHLVRRRGQEARLRCSPMKGHSHVYWYRQLPEEGLKFMVYLQKENIIDESGMPKERFSAEFPKEGPSILRIQQVVRGDSAAYFCASSPTTSGEKQETQYFGPGTRLLVL.

The chain uses TRBV7-2 and TRBJ1-1, with D uncertain. CDR1 SGHTA and CDR2 FQGNSA come from the germline V gene. The V end lost 2 bases, the J end lost 1 base, and 8 bases lay between the germline ends. This CDR3 is built from 14 residues. In DNA form, the CDR3 reads TGTGCCAGCAGCTTATTCTTACAGAACACTGAAGCTTTCTTT. It translates to CASSLFLQNTEAFF.

J is TRBJ1-2 and V is TRBV5-4; perhaps TRBD1 as D (5 bases). V lost 1 base and J 4 bases, leaving 8 bases between the germline ends. CDR1 and CDR2 (germline): SGHNT, YYREEE (reference sequence). The CDR3 length is 13 residues. The CDR3 loop is CASSLSGGYGYTF. CDR3 DNA: TGTGCCAGCAGCTTGAGTGGGGGCTATGGCTACACCTTC.

The J gene is TRBJ2-5, the V gene TRBV27; 9 nucleotides align to TRBD1. With 5 bases clipped from V and 6 bases from J, the junction kept 4 bases outside the gene matches. This CDR3 region has 13 residues. In germline, CDR1 is MNHEY, CDR2 SMNVEV (reference sequence). CDR3 sequence (DNA): TGTGCCAGCAGTCGGGACAGGGAAAAGACCCAGTACTTC. Its translation: CASSRDREKTQYF.

The chain employs TRBV6-5 and TRBJ2-3, with D perhaps TRBD1 (5 bases). This CDR3 is 15 amino acids long. V dropped 6 bases and J dropped 0 bases, with 13 bases sitting between them. Germline V gene lookup returns CDR1 MNHEY and CDR2 SVGAGI. The CDR3 sequence: CASSRGRASTDTQYF. In DNA, the CDR3 is TGTGCCAGCAGCCGCGGCAGGGCCAGCACAGATACGCAGTATTTT.

The chain carries TRBV30 and TRBJ1-5, with D possibly matching TRBD1 (6 bases). Germline V gene data show CDR1 as GTSNPN and CDR2 as SVGIG (reference sequence). V lost 2 bases and J lost 6, with 14 bases in between. The CDR3 runs 14 residues. CDR3: CAWSTTGRGQPQHF. CDR3 nucleotide sequence: TGTGCCTGGAGTACGACAGGCCGGGGTCAGCCCCAGCATTTT.

The chain uses TRBV7-6 and TRBJ2-4; possible D gene TRBD2, 6 bases. V lost 5 bases and J 8 bases, leaving 16 bases between the germline ends. CDR3 length equals 14 residues. Germline CDR1 is SGHVS and CDR2 is FNYEAQ. In DNA, the CDR3 is TGTGCCAGCAGCCCGGGACCGGGGGTGGACATTCAGTACTTC. Its protein product is CASSPGPGVDIQYF. The whole variable domain, remainder taken from reference TRBV7-6 and TRBJ2-4, is GAGVSQSPRYKVTKRGQDVALRCDPISGHVSLYWYRQALGQGPEFLTYFNYEAQQDKSGLPNDRFSAERPEGSISTLTIQRTEQRDSAMYRCASSPGPGVDIQYFGAGTRLSVL.

V is TRBV10-3 and J is TRBJ2-7, with unresolved D. This CDR3 has 13 residues. Germline V gene data show CDR1 as ENHRY and CDR2 as SYGVKD. V lost 3 bases and J 5 bases, leaving 11 bases between the germline ends. CDR3 amino acids: CAISERERDEQYF. CDR3 DNA: TGTGCCATCAGTGAAAGGGAAAGAGACGAGCAGTACTTC.

V is TRBV19 and J is TRBJ1-2; possible D gene TRBD1, 6 bases. Between the trimmed V and J ends, which lost 6 bases and 6 bases, there was a span of 14 bases. The CDR3 totals 13 residues. The germline gives CDR1 LNHDA, CDR2 SQIVND (reference sequence). The CDR3 DNA is TGTGCCAGTAGACGCGGGACAACGGATGGCTACACCTTC. Its protein is CASRRGTTDGYTF. Based on the CDR3 plus reference TRBV19 and TRBJ1-2, the full variable domain is DGGITQSPKYLFRKEGQNVTLSCEQNLNHDAMYWYRQDPGQGLRLIYYSQIVNDFQKGDIAEGYSVSREKKESFPLTVTSAQKNPTAFYLCASRRGTTDGYTFGSGTRLTVV.

This chain links TRBV24-1 with TRBJ2-2, with D tentatively TRBD1 (5 bases). The CDR3 has 17 amino acids. The V gene's germline CDR1 is KGHDR and CDR2 SFDVKD. V shed 2 bases and J shed 5 bases, with 17 bases lying between them. This CDR3 is CATSDSRSETVTGELFF. For the CDR3, the DNA is TGTGCCACCAGTGATTCCCGGAGCGAGACAGTAACCGGGGAGCTGTTTTTT.

This clone was counted between two and nine times. V is TRBV7-9 and J is TRBJ1-3; the match to TRBD1 covers 9 bases. Germline V gene lookup returns CDR1 SEHNR and CDR2 FQNEAQ (reference sequence). The CDR3 totals 17 residues. V lost 5 bases, J lost 2 bases, and 10 bases stayed unmatched. CDR3 residues: CASSPHFWDRAGNTIYF. CDR3 nucleotides: TGTGCCAGCAGCCCTCACTTTTGGGACAGGGCTGGAAACACCATATATTTT. Full variable domain (missing parts from reference TRBV7-9 and TRBJ1-3): DTGVSQNPRHKITKRGQNVTFRCDPISEHNRLYWYRQTLGQGPEFLTYFQNEAQLEKSRLLSDRFSAERPKGSFSTLEIQRTEQGDSAMYLCASSPHFWDRAGNTIYFGEGSWLTVV.

This rearrangement joins TRBV11-3 to TRBJ2-3; TRBD1 matches 7 bases. V dropped 5 bases and J dropped 6; count of bases not matched to a gene: 11. The CDR3 is 15 amino acids. The germline V gene encodes CDR1 SGHNT and CDR2 YENEEA. CDR3 sequence (DNA): TGTGCCAGCAGCCCAAGACAGGGTTCACCGGATACGCAGTATTTT. This encodes CASSPRQGSPDTQYF.

The genes are TRBV15 and TRBJ2-7, with D possibly called TRBD1 or TRBD2 (6 bases each). This CDR3 has 14 amino acids. Germline assignment: CDR1 LNHNV and CDR2 YYDKDF (reference sequence). V gave up 1 base and J gave up 6 bases, with 13 bases separating them. The CDR3 bases are TGTGCCACCAGCAGAGCTCCCGGGGGCGGCGAGCAGTACTTC. Residues: CATSRAPGGGEQYF. Full variable domain (remainder filled in from reference TRBV15 and TRBJ2-7): DAMVIQNPRYQVTQFGKPVTLSCSQTLNHNVMYWYQQKSSQAPKLLFHYYDKDFNNEADTPDNFQSRRPNTSFCFLDIRSPGLGDTAMYLCATSRAPGGGEQYFGPGTRLTVT.

This clone has only one observation. The chain links TRBV5-1 to TRBJ2-1; 7 bases fit TRBD1. Trimming cost V 3 bases and J 7 bases; bases outside gene matches: 10. Looked up from germline, CDR1 is SGHRS and CDR2 is YFSETQ. This CDR3 has 15 amino acids. CDR3: CASSYGQVLGNEQFF. DNA for the CDR3: TGCGCCAGCAGCTACGGACAGGTTCTGGGGAATGAGCAGTTCTTC.

This clone was seen only once. The V and J genes are TRBV5-4 and TRBJ1-1; D might be TRBD1 (5 bases). CDR1 SGHNT and CDR2 YYREEE come from the germline V gene (reference sequence). The CDR3 covers 11 residues. Trimming left V 7 bases short and J 5 bases short, with 9 bases between. CDR3 loop: CASLGGTEAFF. In DNA, the CDR3 is TGTGCCAGCCTCGGGGGTACTGAAGCTTTCTTT.

This chain connects TRBV2 to TRBJ2-7; tentative D call: TRBD2 (6 bases). V was trimmed by 7 bases and J by 7 bases, leaving 20 bases between them. This CDR3 is 14 amino acids long. Germline CDR1 is SNHLY and CDR2 is FYNNEI. CDR3 protein: CASKEGTEVGEQYF. For the CDR3, the DNA is TGTGCCAGCAAGGAGGGGACGGAGGTCGGTGAGCAGTACTTC.